These T cell receptor beta chains were read from a single sample in a study of blood T cells in healthy people across ages. One entry per CDR3 protein results from TCRdb running MiXCR on the 5' RACE reads. The sample carries 1,500,000 or so distinct CDR3 sequences, approximately 43% recorded once. Sequencing input: blood. The receptors originated from a woman in her late teens or twenties in good health. The CDR3 runs from the conserved cysteine through the conserved F or W. The D gene is left open where the match is weak. Size values are once, few and many counts, or a class for expanded clones, and some rows have none.

J gene	D gene	clone size	V gene	CDR3 protein	CDR3 DNA
TRBJ1-1	NA	NA	TRBV20-1	CSARGWGLSGTEAFF	TGCAGTGCTAGAGGATGGGGCTTATCCGGTACTGAAGCTTTCTTT
TRBJ1-5	NA	NA	TRBV20-1	CSARVNRRNQPQHF	TGCAGTGCTAGAGTAAACCGGCGCAATCAGCCCCAGCATTTT
TRBJ2-3	TRBD2	few	TRBV28	CATGRDYTDTQYF	TGTGCCACCGGAAGGGACTACACAGATACGCAGTATTTT
TRBJ2-7	NA	few	TRBV4-3	CASSQENSQSYEQYF	TGCGCCAGCAGCCAAGAGAATTCACAGTCCTACGAGCAGTACTTC
TRBJ1-1	NA	NA	TRBV6-1	CASSPMFAEAFF	TGTGCCAGCAGCCCCATGTTTGCTGAAGCTTTCTTT
TRBJ1-2	NA	NA	TRBV19	CASSIPGAYGYTF	TGTGCCAGTAGTATTCCCGGCGCCTATGGCTACACCTTC
TRBJ1-3	NA	NA	TRBV12-3/TRBV12-4	CASSFGGTSGNTIYF	TGTGCCAGCAGTTTTGGCGGAACCTCTGGAAACACCATATATTTT
TRBJ1-5	NA	NA	TRBV28	CASGEFSQPQHF	TGTGCCAGCGGGGAGTTTTCGCAGCCCCAGCATTTT
TRBJ2-7	NA	NA	TRBV29-1	CSVEGRRSYEQYF	TGCAGCGTTGAGGGCAGGCGGTCCTACGAGCAGTACTTC
TRBJ2-1	TRBD2	few	TRBV9	CASTRMGLEAEQFF	TGTGCCAGCACTCGTATGGGACTAGAGGCTGAGCAGTTCTTC
TRBJ2-5	NA	NA	TRBV29-1	CSVDVIQETQYF	TGCAGCGTTGACGTCATCCAAGAGACCCAGTACTTC
TRBJ2-3	NA	NA	TRBV6-2/TRBV6-3	CASSYEKGRGVTDTQYF	TGTGCCAGCAGTTACGAAAAAGGTCGGGGAGTCACAGATACGCAGTATTTT
TRBJ2-1	NA	few	TRBV5-1	CASSTQGLEQFF	TGCGCCAGCAGCACACAGGGTCTTGAGCAGTTCTTC
TRBJ2-5	TRBD2	many	TRBV5-1	CASSEGTSQETQYF	TGCGCCAGCAGCGAAGGGACTAGCCAAGAGACCCAGTACTTC
TRBJ1-5	NA	many	TRBV7-2	CASSLRGNQPQHF	TGTGCCAGCAGTTTAAGGGGCAATCAGCCCCAGCATTTT